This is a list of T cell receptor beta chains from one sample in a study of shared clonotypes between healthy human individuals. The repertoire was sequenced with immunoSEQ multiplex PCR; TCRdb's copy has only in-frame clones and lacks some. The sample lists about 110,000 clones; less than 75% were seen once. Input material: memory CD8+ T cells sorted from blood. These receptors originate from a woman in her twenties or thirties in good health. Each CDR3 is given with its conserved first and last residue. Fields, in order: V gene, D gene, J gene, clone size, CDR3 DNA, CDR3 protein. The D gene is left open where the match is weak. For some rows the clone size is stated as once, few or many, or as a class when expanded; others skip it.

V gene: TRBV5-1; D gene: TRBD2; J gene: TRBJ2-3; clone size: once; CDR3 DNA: TGCGCCAGCAGCCAGACTAGCGGGAGGGTCAGGGGGACGCAGTATTTT; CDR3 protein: CASSQTSGRVRGTQYF
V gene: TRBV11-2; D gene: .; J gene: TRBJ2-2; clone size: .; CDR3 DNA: TGTGCCAGCAGCCCGGGGACTTTCGCCGCCGGGGAGCTGTTTTTT; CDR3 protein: CASSPGTFAAGELFF
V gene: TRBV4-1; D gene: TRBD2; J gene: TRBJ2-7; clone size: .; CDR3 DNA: TGCGCCAGCAGCCCTAGCGGGAGTTCCTACGAGCAGTACTTC; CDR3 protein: CASSPSGSSYEQYF
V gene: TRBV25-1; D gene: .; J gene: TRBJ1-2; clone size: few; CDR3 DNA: TGTGCCAGCAGTGAGAACTATGGCTACACCTTC; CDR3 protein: CASSENYGYTF
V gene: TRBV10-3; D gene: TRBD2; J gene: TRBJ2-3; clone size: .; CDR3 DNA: TGTGCCATCAGTGAATCCCCTCAAAGCGGGGCTAGCACAGATACGCAGTATTTT; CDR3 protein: CAISESPQSGASTDTQYF
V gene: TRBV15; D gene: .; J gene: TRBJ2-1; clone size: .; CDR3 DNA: TGTGCCACCAGCAGAGGCCGGGGGTTCAACAATGAGCAGTTCTTC; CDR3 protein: CATSRGRGFNNEQFF
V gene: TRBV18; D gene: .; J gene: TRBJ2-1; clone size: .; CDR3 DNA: TGTGCCAGCTCACCACATTACTACAGGGTCGGTTTCTACAATGAGCAGTTCTTC; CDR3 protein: CASSPHYYRVGFYNEQFF
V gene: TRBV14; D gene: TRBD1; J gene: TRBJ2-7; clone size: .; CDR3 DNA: TGTGCCAGCAGCCAAGGCACAGGGGTGAGCGAGCAGTACTTC; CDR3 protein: CASSQGTGVSEQYF
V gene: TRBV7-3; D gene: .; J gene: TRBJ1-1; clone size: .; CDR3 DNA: TGTGCCAGCAGCTTAAGGCCATCAGGTTCTGGGGCCACTGAAGCTTTCTTT; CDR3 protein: CASSLRPSGSGATEAFF
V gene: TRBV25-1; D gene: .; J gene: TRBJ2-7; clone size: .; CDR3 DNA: TGTGCCAGCAGTGCGGCCGTGGTTTACGAGCAGTACTTC; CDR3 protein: CASSAAVVYEQYF